The 22 T cell receptor beta chains below were found in one sample sequenced in a study of CD8 T cells in ankylosing spondylitis. The study, taken as a whole, reports: Seemingly characteristic of ankylosing spondylitis blood was a TCR beta motif consisting of eight highly homologous variants.

No antigen is known for these receptors. In TCRdb, the 5' RACE reads were re-called with MiXCR into one record per CDR3 protein. The sample shows 400,000 or so distinct CDR3 sequences, roughly 26% of them seen only once. The specimen sequenced was blood, either unsorted or a sorted T cell fraction (not recorded which). All receptors come from a male donor with ankylosing spondylitis.

This clonotype has only a few counts. This chain uses TRBV27 with TRBJ2-1, with D unclear. The V and J ends lost 5 bases and 6 bases respectively, with 11 bases between them. The CDR3 has 13 residues. Germline CDR1 is MNHEY and CDR2 is SMNVEV (reference sequence). This chain's CDR3 is CASSTRRANEQFF. The CDR3 DNA is TGTGCCAGCAGTACACGTCGGGCCAATGAGCAGTTCTTC.

This clonotype was detected a few times. The rearrangement links TRBV10-3 to TRBJ1-1, with TRBD1 matching over 12 bases. Germline CDR1 ENHRY, CDR2 SYGVKD. V was clipped by 11 bases and J by 4 bases; unmatched bases: 8. The CDR3 spans 14 residues. CDR3 amino acids: CAAGDRGLPTEAFF. CDR3 DNA: TGTGCCGCAGGGGACAGGGGGCTTCCCACTGAAGCTTTCTTT.

There are a few counts of this clonotype. The V gene is TRBV5-1, the J gene TRBJ2-1; no clear D gene. This CDR3 has 15 residues. The V and J ends lost 3 bases and 7 bases respectively, with 17 bases between them. Germline CDR1 is SGHRS and CDR2 is YFSETQ. The CDR3 nucleotides read TGCGCCAGCAGCTGGGGTCCCGAGGTAGGGAATGAGCAGTTCTTC. This codes for CASSWGPEVGNEQFF. The full variable domain, with the rest looked up from reference TRBV5-1 and TRBJ2-1, is KAGVTQTPRYLIKTRGQQVTLSCSPISGHRSVSWYQQTPGQGLQFLFEYFSETQRNKGNFPGRFSGRQFSNSRSEMNVSTLELGDSALYLCASSWGPEVGNEQFFGPGTRLTVL.

In its sample, this clonotype was seen many times. The V call is TRBV5-1, the J call TRBJ1-5; no firm D call. The CDR3 consists of 13 residues. V was pared by 0 bases and J by 7 bases, with 8 bases between. Germline lookup yields CDR1 SGHRS and CDR2 YFSETQ. CDR3 nucleotide sequence: TGCGCCAGCAGCTTGGGGGCCGGCCAGCCCCAGCATTTT. This sequence encodes CASSLGAGQPQHF.

This clonotype was counted only a few times. The chain carries TRBV7-8 and TRBJ2-5; D might be TRBD1 (6 bases). The germline V gene encodes CDR1 SGHVS and CDR2 FQNEAQ. V was cut by 5 bases and J by 8 bases, with 15 bases left in between. The CDR3 covers 13 residues. The CDR3 spells CASSATGLPTQYF. The CDR3 DNA sequence: TGTGCCAGCAGCGCGACAGGTCTTCCAACCCAGTACTTC.

The chain carries TRBV20-1 and TRBJ2-5; possibly TRBD2 for D (6 bases). V was clipped by 3 bases and J by 4 bases, with 15 bases between them. The germline V gene encodes CDR1 DFQATT and CDR2 SNEGSKA (reference sequence). The CDR3 is 14 residues long. Here the CDR3 DNA reads TGCAGTGCTAGTGGTAGCGGTGCTGGAGAGACCCAGTACTTC. It yields the protein CSASGSGAGETQYF.

There are a few counts of this clonotype. This chain links TRBV5-1 with TRBJ2-1, with no clear D. Germline V gene sequence: CDR1 SGHRS, CDR2 YFSETQ. Trimming removed 0 bases at V and 9 bases at J, with 16 bases between. This CDR3 comprises 15 residues. DNA for the CDR3: TGCGCCAGCAGCTTGGCCGACTTAGGGCTCGGTGAGCAGTTCTTC. This gives the protein CASSLADLGLGEQFF.

The chain joins TRBV5-1 to TRBJ2-1, with D perhaps TRBD2 (5 bases). The germline V and J ends were trimmed by 0 bases and 7 bases, with 8 bases remaining between them. This CDR3 is built from 13 residues. CDR1 is SGHRS and CDR2 is YFSETQ in the germline V gene. The DNA of the CDR3 is TGCGCCAGCAGCTTGGTTAGCGCGAATGAGCAGTTCTTC. Translating gives CASSLVSANEQFF.

The rearrangement links TRBV10-3 to TRBJ2-3; 7 bases are a match to TRBD1. With V trimmed by 2 bases and J by 4 bases, 3 bases remained unmatched. The CDR3 spans 14 residues. The germline V gene encodes CDR1 ENHRY and CDR2 SYGVKD. The CDR3 DNA is TGTGCCATCAGTGAGGACAGGGATGCAGATACGCAGTATTTT. Translating gives CAISEDRDADTQYF.

This clonotype was counted between two and nine times. This sequence joins TRBV6-1 and TRBJ2-1; a weak D match, TRBD1 (5 bases). V lost 1 base to trimming and J lost 0 bases, with 13 bases between them. CDR3 length equals 17 residues. Germline V lookup: CDR1 MNHNS, CDR2 SASEGT. The CDR3 DNA follows: TGTGCCAGCAGTGAAGTCGGCAGGGCGAGCTCCTACAATGAGCAGTTCTTC. Protein sequence: CASSEVGRASSYNEQFF.

This clonotype showed up just a few times. The rearrangement uses TRBV3-1 and TRBJ2-1; D assignment may be TRBD1 or TRBD2 (6 bases each). Trimming cost V 1 base and J 2 bases, with 12 bases left between them. The length of the CDR3 is 16 residues. The germline CDR1 and CDR2 sequences are LGHDT and YNNKEL (reference sequence). CDR3 coding DNA: TGTGCCAGCAGCCAAGTCGGAGGGGGAACCTACAATGAGCAGTTCTTC. Protein sequence: CASSQVGGGTYNEQFF.

This clonotype was detected only a few times. CDR3 nucleotide sequence: TGCGCCAGCGGTGAGGGGTCGGCCAAAAACATTCAGTACTTC. This translates into CASGEGSAKNIQYF. The rearrangement uses TRBV5-1 and TRBJ2-4; either TRBD1 or TRBD2 may supply D (5 bases each). Germline CDR1 SGHRS, CDR2 YFSETQ. Trimming left V 7 bases short and J 1 base short, with 12 bases between. The CDR3 is made up of 14 amino acids.

This clonotype occurred a few times. This chain connects TRBV6-2 or TRBV6-3 to TRBJ2-1; the D gene could be TRBD1 or TRBD2 (5 bases each). This CDR3 has 15 amino acids. V lost 5 bases to trimming and J lost 5 bases, with 16 bases between them. Germline CDR1 and CDR2: MNHEY and SVGEGT. The CDR3 nucleotides are TGTGCCAGCAGTCCCCCACGAGGGGCCAACAATGAGCAGTTCTTC. This codes for CASSPPRGANNEQFF.

This clonotype has a handful of counts. V usage is TRBV12-3 or TRBV12-4 and J usage is TRBJ2-7; 8 nucleotides agree with TRBD2. J lost 6 bases, V lost 7 bases, and 8 bases had no gene match. CDR3 length: 13 residues. The CDR3 sequence is CASTLEAGVEQYV. DNA of the CDR3: TGTGCCAGCACCCTAGAAGCGGGAGTCGAGCAGTACGTC.

The V and J genes are TRBV20-1 and TRBJ2-1, with 11 bases that match TRBD2. CDR1 and CDR2 (germline): DFQATT, SNEGSKA (reference sequence). The J segment lost 10 bases and the V segment lost 0 bases, leaving 17 bases of the junction unmatched. The CDR3 is made up of 18 amino acids. Written as DNA, the CDR3 is TGCAGTGCTAGAGATCGGCTAGCGGGAGGAAACCTACAAGAGGAGCAGTTCTTC. It yields the protein CSARDRLAGGNLQEEQFF.

The chain is built from TRBV29-1 and TRBJ2-1, with D possibly matching TRBD2 (5 bases). V was shortened by 3 bases and J by 7 bases, with 10 bases between the two germline ends. CDR1 is SQVTM and CDR2 is ANQGSEA in the germline V gene. The CDR3 extends over 12 amino acids. The CDR3 loop is CSVERVGNEQFF. The CDR3 DNA sequence: TGCAGCGTTGAGCGGGTCGGGAATGAGCAGTTCTTC.

J is TRBJ1-1 and V is TRBV20-1; 8 bases fit TRBD1. This CDR3 contains 13 residues. Per the germline V gene, CDR1 is DFQATT and CDR2 is SNEGSKA (reference sequence). Trimming cost V 7 bases and J 5 bases; bases outside gene matches: 9. The CDR3 protein is CSGGQASYTEAFF. As DNA, the CDR3 is TGCAGTGGGGGACAGGCAAGTTATACTGAAGCTTTCTTT.

This clonotype has a handful of counts. The V gene is TRBV5-1, the J gene TRBJ2-1, with TRBD2 identical over 11 bases. CDR1 is SGHRS, CDR2 YFSETQ, per germline. Trimming cost V 3 bases and J 8 bases; bases outside gene matches: 10. There are 16 residues in the CDR3. The CDR3 region has the DNA TGCGCCAGCAGCTCAAAACTAGCGGGAGCTTCCCATGAGCAGTTCTTC. This translates into CASSSKLAGASHEQFF.

The chain employs TRBV29-1 and TRBJ2-4; 7 positions match TRBD1. The CDR3 has 12 amino acids. CDR1 is SQVTM and CDR2 is ANQGSEA in the germline V gene. The junction had 7 bases not matched to a gene; V was cut back by 6 bases and J by 8 bases. In nucleotides, the CDR3 is TGCAGCGTCGGGGCAGGGGGAGACATTCAGTACTTC. It specifies CSVGAGGDIQYF.

The V gene is TRBV3-1, the J gene TRBJ1-1; 7 bases are shared with TRBD1. From germline, CDR1 is LGHDT and CDR2 YNNKEL (reference sequence). The CDR3 has 13 amino acids. J was trimmed by 5 bases and V by 6 bases; bases with no gene match: 6. CDR3 coding DNA: TGTGCCAGCAGACAACAGGGGAGGACTGAAGCTTTCTTT. Translated, it gives CASRQQGRTEAFF.

The chain's CDR3 is CASSIGLAGPGETQYF. CDR3 in DNA: TGTGCCAGCAGCATTGGACTAGCGGGACCCGGAGAGACCCAGTACTTC. This sequence joins TRBV7-7 and TRBJ2-5; 12 bases map to TRBD2. Germline V gene lookup returns CDR1 SSHAT and CDR2 FNYEAQ (reference sequence). Trimming at V came to 5 bases and at J to 4 bases, leaving 8 bases not matched to a gene. CDR3 size: 16 residues.

V usage is TRBV4-1 and J usage is TRBJ2-5; 14 bases agree with TRBD2. This CDR3 is built from 17 residues. Trimming at V came to 2 bases and at J to 6 bases, leaving 8 bases not matched to a gene. Germline loops: CDR1 MGHRA, CDR2 YSYEKL. CDR3 DNA sequence: TGCGCCAGCAGCCAAAGCTTTGGGACTAGCGGGAGAAAGACCCAGTACTTC. Translating it yields CASSQSFGTSGRKTQYF.